These 26 T cell receptor beta chains originate from one sample sequenced in a study of prognosis after radiotherapy for stage I lung cancer. With two-round multiplex PCR, TCR beta CDR3 sequences were amplified from genomic DNA. Amplification during the initial PCR round employed primers specific to each TRBV and TRBJ gene. Each CDR3 protein gets one entry after TCRdb re-called the multiplex PCR reads with MiXCR. The sample carries around 30,000 distinct CDR3 sequences, roughly 30% recorded once. Sequencing used PBMCs, obtained before or after stereotactic body radiation therapy (not recorded which). The receptors were gathered from a donor over 45 with non-small cell lung cancer.

The chain combines TRBV11-2 with TRBJ2-2; D ambiguous. V dropped 6 bases and J dropped 6 bases, with 11 bases sitting between them. Germline V gene lookup returns CDR1 SGHAT and CDR2 FQNNGV. This CDR3 has 13 amino acids. The CDR3 reads CASRPPKAGELFF. CDR3 DNA sequence: TGTGCCAGCAGGCCCCCCAAAGCCGGGGAGCTGTTTTTT.

This clonotype appeared many times. CDR3 protein: CASSQDYWGEQFF. CDR3 coding DNA: TGTGCCAGCAGCCAAGATTATTGGGGTGAGCAGTTCTTC. The genes are TRBV14 and TRBJ2-1, with D uncertain. Germline V gene sequence: CDR1 SGHDN, CDR2 FVKESK. V lost 0 bases to trimming and J lost 9 bases, with 9 bases between them. The CDR3 loop spans 13 amino acids.

This clonotype was recorded at least ten times. The rearrangement joins TRBV28 to TRBJ2-3, with D uncertain. Looked up from germline, CDR1 is MDHEN and CDR2 is SYDVKM. This CDR3 has 15 amino acids. Trimming stripped 6 bases from V and 2 bases from J, with 15 bases between. This chain's CDR3 is CASSTNTKFTDTQYF. The CDR3 coding sequence is TGTGCCAGCAGCACGAATACAAAATTCACAGATACGCAGTATTTT.

This clonotype is medium-sized (0.01 to 0.1%) by share. This chain joins TRBV6-1 and TRBJ1-6; 7 bases are a match to TRBD1. J gave up 6 bases and V 6 bases, and 8 bases lay outside the gene matches. CDR1 and CDR2 from the germline V gene are MNHNS and SASEGT. The CDR3 runs to 15 residues. The CDR3 spells CASRDLQGSNSPLHF. CDR3 bases: TGTGCCAGCAGAGACCTACAGGGGAGTAATTCACCCCTCCACTTT.

This clonotype has at least ten counts. The V gene is TRBV9, the J gene TRBJ2-3; D ambiguous. This CDR3 has 14 amino acids. Trimming took off 0 bases at V and 7 bases at J, with 12 bases between the two ends. The germline V gene encodes CDR1 SGDLS and CDR2 YYNGEE. The DNA for the CDR3 is TGTGCCAGCAGCGTAGCATTAGCTATGAATACGCAGTATTTT. It translates to CASSVALAMNTQYF.

This clonotype appeared a few times. Possible read error: a much larger clone is one base away. The rearrangement uses TRBV19 and TRBJ2-4, with D perhaps TRBD1 (7 bases). The germline V gene has CDR1 LNHDA and CDR2 SQIVND (reference sequence). The CDR3 loop spans 13 amino acids. The chain's CDR3 is CASTPGGKSIQYF. The CDR3 DNA sequence: TGTGCCAGTACTCCAGGGGGGAAAAGCATTCAGTACTTC. Supplemented by reference TRBV19 and TRBJ2-4, the full variable domain reads DGGITQSPKYLFRKEGQNVTLSCEQNLNHDAMYWYRQDPGQGLRLIYYSQIVNDFQKGDIAEGYSVSREKKESFPLTVTSAQKNPTAFYLCASTPGGKSIQYFGAGTRLSVL.

The V and J genes are TRBV24-1 and TRBJ2-1; 11 bases line up with TRBD2. The V and J ends lost 5 bases and 5 bases, in that order; junction bases with no gene match: 7. This CDR3 is built from 16 residues. CDR1 and CDR2 (germline): KGHDR, SFDVKD. The CDR3, as DNA: TGTGCCACCAGTGGGACACTAGCGGGAGAGGACAATGAGCAGTTCTTC. This encodes CATSGTLAGEDNEQFF.

This clonotype was picked up many times. The chain is built from TRBV24-1 and TRBJ2-1, with D perhaps given as TRBD1 or TRBD2 (5 bases each). This CDR3 has 15 amino acids. Germline values: CDR1 KGHDR, CDR2 SFDVKD. Trimming stripped 4 bases from V and 2 bases from J, with 11 bases between. The chain's CDR3 is CATSDRDGTYNEQFF. In nucleotides, the CDR3 is TGTGCCACCAGTGACCGGGACGGGACCTACAATGAGCAGTTCTTC.

This clonotype is classed as medium-sized (0.01 to 0.1%). The V call is TRBV5-1, the J call TRBJ1-6; 10 bases line up with TRBD1. CDR1 is SGHRS and CDR2 is YFSETQ in the germline V gene. This CDR3 has 17 residues. With 4 bases clipped from V and 7 bases from J, the junction kept 11 bases outside the gene matches. CDR3 protein: CASSPGTGVRVNSPLHF. DNA of the CDR3: TGCGCCAGCAGCCCCGGGACAGGGGTCCGAGTAAATTCACCCCTCCACTTT.

This clonotype was seen many times. The chain joins TRBV19 to TRBJ1-5; weak D call: TRBD1 (5 bases). The CDR3 extends over 14 amino acids. CDR1 and CDR2 from the germline V gene are LNHDA and SQIVND (reference sequence). V gave up 5 bases and J gave up 3 bases, with 11 bases separating them. The chain's CDR3 is CASSPSGFNQPQHF. The CDR3 nucleotides are TGTGCCAGTAGTCCCTCAGGGTTCAATCAGCCCCAGCATTTT.

This clonotype has at least ten counts. The V call is TRBV3-1, the J call TRBJ2-1; the match to TRBD2 covers 12 bases. CDR1 is LGHDT and CDR2 is YNNKEL in the germline V gene (reference sequence). The CDR3 is made up of 16 amino acids. The ends lost 2 bases at V and 5 bases at J; junction bases unmatched: 4. The CDR3 nucleotides are TGTGCCAGCAGCCAATCCCTAGCGGGGGGGAACAATGAGCAGTTCTTC. It yields the protein CASSQSLAGGNNEQFF.

There are many counts of this clonotype. This chain links TRBV19 with TRBJ2-1, with 10 bases lining up with TRBD2. V lost 4 bases, J lost 12 bases, and 6 bases stayed unmatched. The germline V gene encodes CDR1 LNHDA and CDR2 SQIVND (reference sequence). The CDR3 spans 13 residues. CDR3 amino acids: CASSTSGRVGQFF. As DNA, the CDR3 is TGTGCCAGTAGTACTAGCGGGAGAGTCGGGCAGTTCTTC.

The chain carries TRBV6-2 or TRBV6-3 and TRBJ2-1; D possibly matches TRBD1 or TRBD2 (5 bases each). In germline, CDR1 is MNHEY, CDR2 SVGEGT. V lost 6 bases and J lost 4, with 13 bases in between. The CDR3 extends over 14 amino acids. Here the CDR3 DNA reads TGTGCCAGCAGCAGGGACCTCGAGTACAATGAGCAGTTCTTC. The encoded protein is CASSRDLEYNEQFF.

This clonotype appeared many times. V gene TRBV6-1 combines with J gene TRBJ2-5; 12 nucleotides agree with TRBD2. CDR3 length equals 16 residues. Germline lookup yields CDR1 MNHNS and CDR2 SASEGT. V shed 7 bases, J shed 5 bases, and the junction held 11 bases outside the gene matches. In DNA, the CDR3 is TGTGCCAGCAACGGGCTAGCGGGGGGGGGTCGGGAGACCCAGTACTTC. It codes for CASNGLAGGGRETQYF.

This clonotype was picked up many times. V usage is TRBV7-8 and J usage is TRBJ2-3, with D unresolved. There are 12 residues in the CDR3. The V end was cut by 5 bases, the J end by 6 bases, with 9 bases between. The V gene's germline CDR1 is SGHVS and CDR2 FQNEAQ. The CDR3 DNA sequence: TGTGCCAGCAGCCTAACAGCGGATACGCAGTATTTT. Its translation is CASSLTADTQYF. Filled out from reference TRBV7-8 and TRBJ2-3, the complete variable domain reads GAGVSQSPRYKVAKRGQDVALRCDPISGHVSLFWYQQALGQGPEFLTYFQNEAQLDKSGLPSDRFFAERPEGSVSTLKIQRTQQEDSAVYLCASSLTADTQYFGPGTRLTVL.

As to this clonotype: A read error may produce the germline difference seen at one junction end. The gene calls are TRBV2 and TRBJ2-7; D gene uncertain. The CDR3 is 12 residues long. Germline lookup yields CDR1 SNHLY and CDR2 FYNNEI. CDR3 amino acids: CASSEIALEQYF. The CDR3 DNA is TGCGCCAGCAGTGAAATTGCCCTCGAGCAGTACTTC.

This clonotype was found many times. V and J are TRBV2 and TRBJ2-3, with 8 bases identical to TRBD2. CDR1 is SNHLY and CDR2 is FYNNEI in the germline V gene. The V segment lost 6 bases and the J segment 2 bases; nucleotides outside the gene matches: 7. The CDR3 sequence is 15 residues long. The CDR3 nucleotides are TGTGCCAGCAGACCCTTAGCGGGACTCACAGATACGCAGTATTTT. This translates into CASRPLAGLTDTQYF. Together with reference TRBV2 and TRBJ2-3, the CDR3 gives the full variable domain: EPEVTQTPSHQVTQMGQEVILRCVPISNHLYFYWYRQILGQKVEFLVSFYNNEISEKSEIFDDQFSVERPDGSNFTLKIRSTKLEDSAMYFCASRPLAGLTDTQYFGPGTRLTVL.

Notes on this clonotype: Just one base apart from a much larger clone, this may be a read error. This chain connects TRBV10-3 to TRBJ2-2; perhaps TRBD1 as D (6 bases). The CDR3 is 14 amino acids. V lost 2 bases and J lost 5, with 9 bases in between. Germline lookup yields CDR1 ENHRY and CDR2 SYGVKD. In nucleotides, the CDR3 is TGTGCCATCAGTGAGCCAAGGGGGACCGGGGAGCTGTTTTTT. Translating it yields CAISEPRGTGELFF.

By proportion, this clonotype is medium-sized. V gene TRBV7-6 combines with J gene TRBJ2-1; TRBD2 is a possible D gene (6 bases). The CDR3 loop spans 16 amino acids. Trimming pared 3 bases from V and 5 bases from J, leaving 17 bases between. Per the germline V gene, CDR1 is SGHVS and CDR2 is FNYEAQ. The CDR3: CASSFLTGDGNNEQFF. DNA for the CDR3: TGTGCCAGCAGCTTCCTTACGGGAGATGGGAACAATGAGCAGTTCTTC.

In its sample, this clonotype was seen many times. The chain joins TRBV24-1 to TRBJ2-7, with D tentatively TRBD2 (5 bases). The CDR3 extends over 14 amino acids. Trimming took 3 bases from V and 2 from J, leaving 10 bases between them. CDR1 and CDR2 from the germline V gene are KGHDR and SFDVKD. CDR3 nucleotide sequence: TGTGCCACCAGTGATAACGGGATCGCCTACGAGCAGTACTTC. Translation gives CATSDNGIAYEQYF.

The sample holds many counts of this clonotype. This chain connects TRBV12-3 or TRBV12-4 to TRBJ2-1; D is possibly TRBD1 (6 bases). The CDR3 length is 15 residues. V shed 1 base and J shed 4 bases, with 11 bases lying between them. CDR3 in amino acids: CASSLVGAGYNEQFF. In nucleotides, the CDR3 is TGTGCCAGCAGTTTAGTGGGGGCAGGGTACAATGAGCAGTTCTTC.

In its sample, this clonotype was seen many times. This rearrangement joins TRBV19 to TRBJ1-1; D ambiguous. V was trimmed by 5 bases and J by 2 bases, leaving 12 bases between them. The CDR3 covers 14 residues. Germline V CDR1 and CDR2: LNHDA, SQIVND (reference sequence). Here the CDR3 DNA reads TGTGCCAGTAGTCTCGGGAACCTCAACACTGAAGCTTTCTTT. It translates to CASSLGNLNTEAFF.

This clonotype came up many times. The chain has TRBV27 and TRBJ2-7, with a tentative D call TRBD1 (6 bases). The CDR3 runs 14 residues. The V and J ends lost 3 bases and 6 bases respectively, with 15 bases between them. CDR1 is MNHEY, CDR2 SMNVEV, per germline (reference sequence). DNA for the CDR3: TGTGCCAGCAGTTTTGGGGCCCAGGGGAGCGAGCAGTACTTC. It yields the protein CASSFGAQGSEQYF.

This clonotype was seen ten or more times. The chain recombines TRBV2 with TRBJ2-7, with D tentatively TRBD1 (6 bases). The V end was cut by 5 bases, the J end by 4 bases, with 15 bases between. CDR1 and CDR2 from the germline V gene are SNHLY and FYNNEI. The CDR3 spans 14 residues. The CDR3 sequence is CASSSSRGSYEQYF. The CDR3 DNA follows: TGTGCCAGCAGTTCTTCCAGGGGCTCGTACGAGCAGTACTTC.

The rearrangement uses TRBV6-1 and TRBJ1-2; 7 bases agree with TRBD1. Germline V lookup: CDR1 MNHNS, CDR2 SASEGT. The CDR3 has 11 residues. CDR3 nucleotide sequence: TGTAACAGCAGTCCCGGGACAGTCCACACCTTC. Amino acids: CNSSPGTVHTF.

On this clonotype: This clone may be a read error of a much larger clone one base away. The chain combines TRBV2 with TRBJ2-3; 11 positions match TRBD2. The CDR3 runs 15 residues. Germline V gene data show CDR1 as SNHLY and CDR2 as FYNNEI. The junction had 8 bases not matched to a gene; V was cut back by 7 bases and J by 5 bases. CDR3 amino acids: CASILLAGAGDTQYF. The CDR3 bases are TGTGCCAGCATACTACTAGCGGGAGCTGGAGATACGCAGTATTTT.